The 31 T cell receptor beta chains presented below share a single source sample, sequenced in a study of tumor and adjacent non-tumor tissue in lung cancer. A modified ARM-PCR protocol with three rounds of nested PCR amplified TCRbeta. TCRdb independently ran MiXCR on the multiplex PCR reads; one entry per CDR3 protein. The sample has fewer than 120,000 distinct CDR3 sequences, over 70% seen once. No cell sorting was done before RNA was extracted from the tissue. Sequenced input: lung tumor tissue. These receptors all come from a man in his sixties or seventies with non-small cell lung cancer.

The chain joins TRBV20-1 to TRBJ2-1; D possibly matches TRBD1 or TRBD2 (6 bases each). Trimming cost V 1 base and J 8 bases, with 24 bases left between them. CDR1 DFQATT and CDR2 SNEGSKA come from the germline V gene (reference sequence). This CDR3 has 17 amino acids. This CDR3 reads CSARVPRRGAGWDEQFF. CDR3 DNA: TGCAGTGCTAGAGTTCCCAGGAGGGGGGCCGGTTGGGATGAGCAGTTCTTC.

In the case of this clonotype: This may stem from a read error, because a much larger clone lies one nucleotide away. V is TRBV20-1 and J is TRBJ1-1; D perhaps matches TRBD1 (6 bases). V lost 8 bases and J lost 3, with 16 bases in between. Germline V gives CDR1 DFQATT, CDR2 SNEGSKA (reference sequence). This CDR3 contains 13 residues. CDR3 amino acids: CSTARDTYTEAFF. As DNA, the CDR3 is TGCAGTACTGCACGGGACACATACACTGAAGCTTTCTTT.

Comments on this clonotype: A junction boundary mismatches the germline segment, possibly from a read error. This chain joins TRBV6-2 or TRBV6-3 and TRBJ2-1, with 7 bases lining up with TRBD2. The CDR3 is made up of 15 amino acids. Germline CDR1 reads MNHEY; CDR2 reads SVGEGT. CDR3 bases: TGTGCCAGCAGCCCTGGGGGGGGTTTCTACAAAGAGCAGTTCTTC. Its translation is CASSPGGGFYKEQFF.

As regards this clonotype: It is likely a read error, because the conserved phenylalanine at the end of the CDR3 is missing. The chain employs TRBV29-1 and TRBJ2-1; no definite D call. CDR1 is SQVTM and CDR2 is ANQGSEA in the germline V gene. CDR3 size: 15 residues. CDR3 in DNA: TGCATCGCCAAGCTAATCCGGACGGACTACAATGAGCAGTTCATC. Protein: CIAKLIRTDYNEQFI.

In this sample, this clonotype turned up once. An end of the junction does not agree with germline; a read error may underlie this. The chain has TRBV14 and TRBJ2-1; D gene uncertain. The CDR3 spans 15 residues. Germline CDR1 is SGHDN and CDR2 is FVKESK. Here the CDR3 reads CASSLRRRNQNKQFF. DNA for the CDR3: TGTGCCAGTAGCCTGAGGCGGCGTAACCAAAATAAGCAGTTCTTC.

Of note for this clonotype: Germline and junction disagree at one end, which may indicate a read error. The chain employs TRBV4-2 and TRBJ2-1; D tentatively fits TRBD1 or TRBD2 (5 bases each). The CDR3 is 14 amino acids. The germline gives CDR1 LGHNA, CDR2 YNFKEQ. The CDR3 protein is CASSGGGSFSEQFF. Here the CDR3 DNA reads TGTGCGAGCAGTGGGGGTGGTAGCTTCAGTGAGCAGTTCTTC.

For this clonotype: Sequence at one end of the junction differs from germline and may be a read error. This sequence joins TRBV12-3 or TRBV12-4 and TRBJ1-2, with 9 bases identical to TRBD1. CDR3 length: 16 amino acids. DNA of the CDR3: TGTGCCAGGAGTCCGGGACAGGGCCATTCAGGCTATGGCCACACCTTC. This codes for CARSPGQGHSGYGHTF.

The V call is TRBV6-1, the J call TRBJ2-7, with D possibly TRBD1 on 6 matching bases. The V gene lost 7 bases and the J gene lost 9 bases, with 22 bases spanning the gap. Germline V gene lookup returns CDR1 MNHNS and CDR2 SASEGT. This CDR3 contains 14 residues. The CDR3 spells CASTDYPTGRGQYF. In nucleotides, the CDR3 is TGTGCCAGCACTGATTACCCAACGGGCAGGGGGCAGTACTTC.

The chain combines TRBV5-8 with TRBJ2-7, with TRBD1 identical over 7 bases. The V gene's germline CDR1 is SGHTS and CDR2 YDEGEE. V trimming: 10 bases; J trimming: 5 bases; junction bases outside the gene matches: 12. The CDR3 consists of 13 residues. The CDR3 spells CAGNTFDRDEQYF. For the CDR3, the DNA is TGTGCCGGCAACACCTTTGACAGGGACGAGCAGTACTTC.

This clonotype was detected many times. This sequence joins TRBV30 and TRBJ2-2; D is perhaps TRBD2 (6 bases). With 5 bases removed from V and 2 bases from J, the gap between germline ends came to 9 bases. The CDR3 covers 13 residues. Germline assignment: CDR1 GTSNPN and CDR2 SVGIG (reference sequence). This CDR3 reads CAWSGSNTGELFF. CDR3 in DNA: TGTGCCTGGTCCGGGAGCAACACCGGGGAGCTGTTTTTT.

This clonotype was found a few times. One base away lies a much larger clone, so this may be a sequencing read error. No conserved phenylalanine or tryptophan ends this CDR3, so it is likely a read error. V gene TRBV29-1 combines with J gene TRBJ2-7; D is unclear. Germline loops: CDR1 SQVTM, CDR2 ANQGSEA. The CDR3 runs 12 residues. Trimming pared 5 bases from V and 0 bases from J, leaving 8 bases between. The CDR3 loop is CSVQNTSYEQYL. The CDR3 DNA is TGCAGCGTTCAGAACACCTCCTACGAGCAGTACCTC.

A note on this clonotype: One end of the junction varies from germline; a read error may be responsible. The rearrangement uses TRBV28 and TRBJ1-1; perhaps TRBD1 as D (5 bases). The CDR3 runs 17 residues. The germline V gene encodes CDR1 MDHEN and CDR2 SYDVKM. CDR3 nucleotides: TGTGCCAGCAGTATCCGGGACGGACTCCCCCGTCACACTGACGCTTTCTTT. Amino acid sequence: CASSIRDGLPRHTDAFF. Full variable domain (outside the CDR3, taken from reference TRBV28 and TRBJ1-1): DVKVTQSSRYLVKRTGEKVFLECVQDMDHENMFWYRQDPGLGLRLIYFSYDVKMKEKGDIPEGYSVSREKKERFSLILESASTNQTSMYLCASSIRDGLPRHTDAFFGQGTRLTVV.

Concerning this clonotype: A read error may explain this, as a much larger clone is one base away. This CDR3 is missing its conserved last phenylalanine or tryptophan, likely due to a read error. The limits of the CDR3 on the DNA are not certain, so only TCRdb's listed CDR3 is given. This rearrangement joins TRBV12-3 or TRBV12-4 to TRBJ2-1; the DNA was not compared with TRBD1, the D call given in the table. Counting both end residues, the CDR3 totals 13 amino acids. This CDR3 reads CASSATTGNEQLV.

In this sample, this clonotype turned up a few times. This chain joins TRBV27 and TRBJ2-3; TRBD1 matches 8 bases. Per germline, CDR1 MNHEY and CDR2 SMNVEV (reference sequence). CDR3 length: 14 amino acids. J was trimmed by 1 base and V by 5 bases; bases with no gene match: 2. In DNA form, the CDR3 reads TGTGCCAGCAGTACCAGGGGGCGCACAGATACGCAGTATTTT. This translates into CASSTRGRTDTQYF.

This clonotype occurred many times. The rearrangement links TRBV7-9 to TRBJ2-3; D not certain. CDR1 is SEHNR and CDR2 is FQNEAQ in the germline V gene (reference sequence). The CDR3 has 13 residues. The germline V and J ends were trimmed by 4 bases and 2 bases, with 7 bases remaining between them. CDR3 in DNA: TGTGCCAGCAGCTCATCCTTCACAGATACGCAGTATTTT. Its protein product is CASSSSFTDTQYF.

The CDR3 DNA reads as TGCAGCTGTAGACTAGCGGGGTTCTATAATAAGCAGTTCTTC. Translated: CSCRLAGFYNKQFF. V is TRBV29-1 and J is TRBJ2-1; 11 bases are shared with TRBD2. The CDR3 sequence is 14 residues long. V trimming: 8 bases; J trimming: 11 bases; junction bases outside the gene matches: 14. Germline V gene data show CDR1 as SQVTM and CDR2 as ANQGSEA.

Details on this clonotype: This is likely a read error, given that the CDR3 carries no conserved phenylalanine or tryptophan at its end. Because the CDR3's place on the DNA is in doubt, the DNA is left out and the CDR3 is given as listed by TCRdb. The chain has TRBV5-4 and TRBJ1-2. The germline gives CDR1 SGHNT, CDR2 YYREEE (reference sequence). Counting both end residues, the CDR3 totals 13 amino acids. CDR3: CASSLDVNYGCTL.

Points on this clonotype: One end of the junction is discordant with germline, which a read error may explain. CDR3 protein: CSAGDGTIEKLFF. CDR3 sequence (DNA): TGCAGCGCTGGAGACGGGACTATTGAAAAACTGTTTTTT. V and J are TRBV29-1 and TRBJ1-4; tentatively, D is TRBD1 (5 bases). From germline, CDR1 is SQVTM and CDR2 ANQGSEA. The CDR3 extends over 13 amino acids.

As regards this clonotype: An end of the junction differs from the germline gene, which may be a read error. The gene calls are TRBV6-2 or TRBV6-3 and TRBJ1-5; a possible D gene is TRBD1 (6 bases). This CDR3 comprises 15 residues. Germline V CDR1 and CDR2: MNHEY, SVGEGT. CDR3 nucleotide sequence: TGTGCCATCAGTTATTGGGACAATGGATATCAGTCCCAGCATTTT. Its translation: CAISYWDNGYQSQHF.

A word on this clonotype: Germline and junction disagree at one end, which may indicate a read error. V usage is TRBV11-3 and J usage is TRBJ2-3; 12 bases fit TRBD2. The V gene's germline CDR1 is SGHNT and CDR2 YENEEA. The length of the CDR3 is 17 residues. The CDR3 here is CASSLRGSSGRVKYAVF. The CDR3 coding sequence is TGTGCCAGTAGCCTAAGGGGGTCTAGCGGGAGGGTGAAATACGCAGTATTT.

This clonotype was counted a single time. The chain links TRBV6-6 to TRBJ2-1; a weak D match, TRBD2 (5 bases). This CDR3 is built from 15 residues. Deletions cut 9 bases from V and 8 bases from J, with 23 bases between. The germline CDR1 and CDR2 sequences are MNHNY and SVGAGI (reference sequence). CDR3 coding DNA: TGTGCCAGGAACTCAATGTCGCCGGGAAGCTATGAGCAGTTCTTC. It encodes CARNSMSPGSYEQFF.

In regard to this clonotype: A single base separates this from a much larger clone, so it may be a read error. The chain uses TRBV20-1 and TRBJ2-3; D remains unclear. The germline V and J ends were trimmed by 7 bases and 0 bases, with 14 bases remaining between them. Germline V lookup: CDR1 DFQATT, CDR2 SNEGSKA (reference sequence). The CDR3 is made up of 14 amino acids. The DNA for the CDR3 is TGCAGTGTTTATCCCGGCGGTAGCACAGATACGCAGTATTTT. This encodes CSVYPGGSTDTQYF.

The table lists this clonotype with many counts. The rearrangement links TRBV5-4 to TRBJ1-2; 9 bases align to TRBD1. This CDR3 comprises 15 residues. Germline assignment: CDR1 SGHNT and CDR2 YYREEE (reference sequence). V trimming: 3 bases; J trimming: 3 bases; junction bases outside the gene matches: 6. DNA of the CDR3: TGTGCCAGCAGCTCGGGACAGGGTATCTACTATGGCTACACCTTC. Amino acid sequence: CASSSGQGIYYGYTF.

The chain has TRBV4-1 and TRBJ1-3; TRBD1 is a possible D gene (6 bases). The CDR3 has 18 residues. With 3 bases removed from V and 0 bases from J, the gap between germline ends came to 18 bases. The germline V gene encodes CDR1 MGHRA and CDR2 YSYEKL. CDR3 sequence reads: CASSQDRQGLSSGNTIYF. The CDR3 DNA follows: TGCGCCAGCAGCCAGGATCGGCAGGGGCTAAGCTCTGGAAACACCATATATTTT.

This clonotype occurred a few times. This chain links TRBV11-2 with TRBJ2-7, with D possibly matching TRBD1 (5 bases). The CDR3 totals 16 residues. With 5 bases removed from V and 6 bases from J, the gap between germline ends came to 23 bases. From germline, CDR1 is SGHAT and CDR2 FQNNGV. CDR3 DNA: TGTGCCAGCAGCCCCCCCGCTAGGACACCAACCTGCGAGCAGTACTTC. This sequence encodes CASSPPARTPTCEQYF. The whole variable domain, filled in from reference TRBV11-2 and TRBJ2-7, reads EAGVAQSPRYKIIEKRQSVAFWCNPISGHATLYWYQQILGQGPKLLIQFQNNGVVDDSQLPKDRFSAERLKGVDSTLKIQPAKLEDSAVYLCASSPPARTPTCEQYFGPGTRLTVT.

The chain uses TRBV19 and TRBJ2-1, with TRBD2 matching 8 bases. Germline V lookup: CDR1 LNHDA, CDR2 SQIVND (reference sequence). The ends lost 5 bases at V and 4 bases at J; junction bases unmatched: 10. The CDR3 sequence is 16 residues long. The CDR3: CASSRITSGHYNEQFF. CDR3 DNA sequence: TGTGCCAGTAGTCGTATCACTAGCGGTCATTACAATGAGCAGTTCTTC.

The chain links TRBV4-1 to TRBJ2-5, with a possible D match to TRBD2 (6 bases). Trimming took off 4 bases at V and 4 bases at J, with 19 bases between the two ends. CDR1 MGHRA and CDR2 YSYEKL come from the germline V gene. The CDR3 loop spans 16 amino acids. The CDR3 is CASSRLVLANRETQYF. For the CDR3, the DNA is TGCGCCAGCAGCCGCTTGGTACTAGCCAATCGAGAGACCCAGTACTTC.

As to this clonotype: The junction shows a germline mismatch at one end, possibly a read error. The chain carries TRBV12-3 or TRBV12-4 and TRBJ2-2, with 9 bases aligning to TRBD2. The CDR3 totals 15 residues. The CDR3 loop reads CAGSLASGMTGELFF. Here the CDR3 DNA reads TGTGCCGGCAGTTTGGCTAGCGGGATGACCGGGGAGCTGTTTTTT.

This clonotype came up many times. One junction end does not reproduce the germline sequence, and a read error may be involved. V gene TRBV11-2 combines with J gene TRBJ2-7, with no clear D. CDR3 length: 13 residues. Germline V gene sequence: CDR1 SGHAT, CDR2 FQNNGV. DNA for the CDR3: TGTGCCAGCAGCTTGGCAGTAGCTCTCGAGCAGTGCTTC. The encoded protein is CASSLAVALEQCF.

The rearrangement joins TRBV11-2 to TRBJ2-3, with D possibly being TRBD1 (5 bases). The V end lost 2 bases, the J end lost 5 bases, and 17 bases lay between the germline ends. The CDR3 covers 16 residues. Germline V gene data show CDR1 as SGHAT and CDR2 as FQNNGV. The CDR3 bases are TGTGCCAGCAGCTTAATTCAGGGTGGAAGTAGAGATACGCAGTATTTT. Its protein product is CASSLIQGGSRDTQYF.

This clonotype was detected ten times or more. The CDR3 DNA follows: TGCGCCAGCAGCCTCTTTGCAGGTAGCGACAATGAGCAGTTCTTC. Amino acid sequence: CASSLFAGSDNEQFF. The rearrangement joins TRBV5-1 to TRBJ2-1; D possibly corresponds to TRBD2 (5 bases). This CDR3 spans 15 amino acids. Germline CDR1 and CDR2: SGHRS and YFSETQ. Trimming removed 4 bases from V and 5 bases from J, with 16 bases in between.